This T cell receptor beta chain was sequenced during a study of CD4 and CD8 cells across lung adenocarcinoma regions. Samples came from patients with localized non-small cell lung adenocarcinoma. The germline V and J ends were trimmed by 8 bases and 6 bases, with 22 bases remaining between them. The germline CDR1 and CDR2 sequences are MNHEY and SMNVEV (reference sequence). The CDR3 has 15 amino acids. TCRdb reprocessed the PCR reads with MiXCR, giving one entry per CDR3 protein. The table lists 20,000 or so distinct CDR3 sequences, approximately 50% of them singletons. This sequence originates from a male donor with lung adenocarcinoma. The CD4 and CD8 labels of this study may be unreliable. Sequenced material: CD8+ T cells from the margin of a lung tumor. V is TRBV27 and J is TRBJ2-5, with D perhaps matching TRBD2 (6 bases). The CDR3: CASGPAGADKKTQYF. CDR3 DNA: TGTGCCAGCGGCCCAGCGGGTGCGGACAAAAAGACCCAGTACTTC.